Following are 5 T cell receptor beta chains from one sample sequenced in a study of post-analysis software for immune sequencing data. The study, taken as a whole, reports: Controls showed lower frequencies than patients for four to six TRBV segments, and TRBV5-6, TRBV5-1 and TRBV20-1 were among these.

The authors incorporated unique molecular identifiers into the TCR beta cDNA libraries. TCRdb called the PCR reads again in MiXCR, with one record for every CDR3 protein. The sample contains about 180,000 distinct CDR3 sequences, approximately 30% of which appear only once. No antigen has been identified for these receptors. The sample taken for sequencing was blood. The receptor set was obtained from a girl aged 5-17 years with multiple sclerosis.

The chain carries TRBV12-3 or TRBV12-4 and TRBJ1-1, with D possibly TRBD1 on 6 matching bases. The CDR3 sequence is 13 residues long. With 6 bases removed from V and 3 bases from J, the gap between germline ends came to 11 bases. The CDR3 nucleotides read TGTGCCAGCAGCCCCCGACAGGACACTGAAGCTTTCTTT. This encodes CASSPRQDTEAFF.

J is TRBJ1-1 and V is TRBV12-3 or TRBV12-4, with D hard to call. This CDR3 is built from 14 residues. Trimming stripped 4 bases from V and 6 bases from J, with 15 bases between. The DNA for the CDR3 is TGTGCCAGCAGTTCGACGGCGGGGATCCCTGAAGCTTTCTTT. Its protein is CASSSTAGIPEAFF.

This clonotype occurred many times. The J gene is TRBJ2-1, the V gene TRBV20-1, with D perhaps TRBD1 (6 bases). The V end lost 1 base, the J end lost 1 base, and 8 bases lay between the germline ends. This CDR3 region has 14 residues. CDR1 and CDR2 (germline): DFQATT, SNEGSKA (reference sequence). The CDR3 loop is CSARARGSYNEQFF. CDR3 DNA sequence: TGCAGTGCTAGAGCGAGGGGGTCCTACAATGAGCAGTTCTTC.

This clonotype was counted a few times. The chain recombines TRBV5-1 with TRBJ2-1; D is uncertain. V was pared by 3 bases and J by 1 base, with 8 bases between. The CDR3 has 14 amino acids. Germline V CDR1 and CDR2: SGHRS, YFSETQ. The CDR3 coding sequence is TGCGCCAGCAGCTCAGTAGAATCCTACAATGAGCAGTTCTTC. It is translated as CASSSVESYNEQFF.

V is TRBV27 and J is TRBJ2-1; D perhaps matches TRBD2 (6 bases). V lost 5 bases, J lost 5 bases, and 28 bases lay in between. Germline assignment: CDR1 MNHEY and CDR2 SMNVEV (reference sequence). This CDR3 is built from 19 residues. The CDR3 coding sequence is TGTGCCAGCAGTCTACGACTGGGTGCGGCTAGCGAAAGCAACAATGAGCAGTTCTTC. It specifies CASSLRLGAASESNNEQFF.